These T cell receptor beta chains were read from a single sample in a study of CD8 T cells in Susac syndrome. TCRdb called the immunoSEQ multiplex PCR reads again in MiXCR, with one record for every CDR3 protein. Among 130,000 to 150,000 distinct CDR3 sequences listed, roughly 95% were seen once. The material sequenced was CD4+ T cells from PBMCs. These receptors were obtained from a human donor in good health. Each CDR3 is given with its conserved first and last residue. The D gene is left open where the match is weak. Size is omitted from some rows. Given values are once, few, many or a class for expanded clones.

TRBJ1-1	-	-	14	TRBV5-4	TGTGCCAGCAGCCCGGAAGGGGGGCGCACTGAAGCTTTCTTT	CASSPEGGRTEAFF
TRBJ2-4	-	-	15	TRBV6-1	TGTGCCAGCAGGGCCGCAGTGGGACAATGGGACATTCAGTACTTC	CASRAAVGQWDIQYF
TRBJ1-2	-	-	14	TRBV7-9	TGTGCCAGCAGCCTCCCTTTAAGGGGCTATGGCTACACCTTC	CASSLPLRGYGYTF
TRBJ2-3	-	few	12	TRBV7-2	TGTGCCAGCAGTAAGGGCACAGATACGCAGTATTTT	CASSKGTDTQYF
TRBJ2-1	-	-	12	TRBV2	TGTGCCAGCAGTGTACGGGAAAACCTGCAGTTCTTC	CASSVRENLQFF
TRBJ1-2	-	-	15	TRBV5-6	TGTGCCAGCAGCTCAAGCCCAGGGAGCCCCTATGGCTACACCTTC	CASSSSPGSPYGYTF
TRBJ2-5	-	-	14	TRBV7-2	TGTGCCAGCAGCTTTGGACGCCGCCAAGAGACCCAGTACTTC	CASSFGRRQETQYF
TRBJ2-7	TRBD1	-	13	TRBV6-6	TGTGCCAGCACCACCGGGACAGGTAACGAGCAGTACTTC	CASTTGTGNEQYF
TRBJ2-5	-	-	17	TRBV27	TGTGCCAGCAGTTTTCGCGCTCGGCCGGGGGGCTGGGAGACCCAGTACTTC	CASSFRARPGGWETQYF
TRBJ2-7	TRBD2	-	15	TRBV10-2	TGCGCCAGCAGTGTGGCTAGCGGTAGCTCCTACGAGCAGTACTTC	CASSVASGSSYEQYF
TRBJ1-1	TRBD1	-	14	TRBV5-1	TGCGCCAGCAGCTGGGGACAGACGAACACTGAAGCTTTCTTT	CASSWGQTNTEAFF
TRBJ2-7	TRBD2	-	16	TRBV3-1	TGTGCCAGCAGCCTCGGACTAGCGGGAGGATATTACGAGCAGTACTTC	CASSLGLAGGYYEQYF
TRBJ2-7	-	-	12	TRBV20-1	TGCAGTGCTCCCGGGACCTGGGGGGGGGCGTACTTC	CSAPGTWGGAYF
TRBJ2-7	TRBD1	once	15	TRBV5-1	TGCGCCAGCAGCTCGACCGGGACAGCCTACTACGAGCAGTACTTC	CASSSTGTAYYEQYF